Given below is one TCR beta chain in context. The sample originates from a study of technical replicates of blood from a few donors. The table came from immunoSEQ multiplex PCR; TCRdb's copy has only in-frame clones and leaves some out. The table records some 71,000 clones, around 97% of them present only once. From germline, CDR1 is MGHDK and CDR2 SYGVNS. The CDR3 consists of 16 residues. The V and J ends lost 1 base and 0 bases, in that order; junction bases with no gene match: 5. Sequenced sample: T cells isolated from PBMCs. The origin of this receptor is a human donor in good health. The chain links TRBV25-1 to TRBJ1-1, with TRBD1 matching over 7 bases. In DNA form, the CDR3 reads TGTGCCAGCAGTGAATCAGGGGGGACCCTGAACACTGAAGCTTTCTTT. Amino acid sequence: CASSESGGTLNTEAFF.